This T cell receptor (beta chain) was found in a study of cytomegalovirus exposure and HLA in healthy donors. Findings of the study overall: Some highly shared sequence variants likely arose as a pipeline artifact.

Amplification used 60 Vbeta primers and 13 Jbeta primers. Clones were read by immunoSEQ multiplex PCR, and TCRdb kept only the in-frame ones, dropping some. The sample includes 190,000 or so clones, around four fifths of them seen just once. At sampling all donors were nominally healthy, likely with unrecorded immune exposures. About this clone: Its antigen is as yet unknown.

Germline CDR1 and CDR2: ENHRY and SYGVKD. Trimming removed 0 bases at V and 6 bases at J, with 11 bases between. This CDR3 has 14 amino acids. The V call is TRBV10-3, the J call TRBJ1-2; maybe TRBD1 (5 bases). This clonotype was sampled from a man aged 45-60 years in good health and CMV-seronegative. Specimen: PBMCs. Written as DNA, the CDR3 is TGTGCCATCAGTGAGTCTGTCAGGGTGAATGGCTACACCTTC. This codes for CAISESVRVNGYTF.